A selection of T cell receptor beta chains follows, all from one sample in a study of response to subunit inactivated influenza vaccine. TCRdb ran MiXCR on the RT-PCR reads and lists one entry per CDR3 protein. This repertoire shows 500,000 to 600,000 distinct CDR3 sequences, roughly 13% found once; its top ten account for under 15%. The sample consisted of PBMCs from blood, taken 45 days after vaccination. The receptors originated from a man aged 45-65 years who received an inactivated influenza vaccine. The CDR3 runs from the conserved cysteine through the conserved F or W. Fields, in order: clone size, D gene, V gene, J gene, CDR3 DNA, CDR3 protein. A D gene is named only where the DNA matches it firmly. Some rows mark clone size as missing; the rest say once, few, many or name a class of expanded clone.

abundance: NA
d_gene: NA
v_gene: TRBV29-1
j_gene: TRBJ2-1
CDR3nt: TGCAGCGTAGAGGACAGCGTCTACAATGAGCAGTTCTTC
CDR3aa: CSVEDSVYNEQFF

abundance: NA
d_gene: TRBD1
v_gene: TRBV6-1
j_gene: TRBJ1-1
CDR3nt: TGTGCCAGTGTTTTGGGACAGGGACCGAACACTGAAGCTTTCTTT
CDR3aa: CASVLGQGPNTEAFF

abundance: many
d_gene: NA
v_gene: TRBV20-1
j_gene: TRBJ2-5
CDR3nt: TGCAGCGCCCGGCTGGGGACAAATCTGGTCAGGAGGCCCCAGTACTTC
CDR3aa: CSARLGTNLVRRPQYF

abundance: NA
d_gene: NA
v_gene: TRBV11-2
j_gene: TRBJ2-3
CDR3nt: TGTGCCAGCCTCTCCCGCTGGGGTTACACAGATACGCAGTATTTT
CDR3aa: CASLSRWGYTDTQYF

abundance: many
d_gene: TRBD2
v_gene: TRBV29-1
j_gene: TRBJ2-7
CDR3nt: TGCAGCGTTGCCCCTTTGGTTAATAGCGGGAGGGCAGGAGAGCAGTACTTC
CDR3aa: CSVAPLVNSGRAGEQYF

abundance: many
d_gene: TRBD2
v_gene: TRBV20-1
j_gene: TRBJ2-3
CDR3nt: TGCAGTGCGCCCACCGGGACTACTCACACAGATACGCAGTATTTT
CDR3aa: CSAPTGTTHTDTQYF

abundance: NA
d_gene: NA
v_gene: TRBV9
j_gene: TRBJ1-2
CDR3nt: TGTGCCAGCAGCGTAGGGCGGCGGGACTATGGCTACACCTTC
CDR3aa: CASSVGRRDYGYTF

abundance: NA
d_gene: TRBD2
v_gene: TRBV18
j_gene: TRBJ2-3
CDR3nt: TGTGCCAGCTCACCACAGCGACTAGCGGGAGGCGTGGGCGCAGATACGCAGTATTTT
CDR3aa: CASSPQRLAGGVGADTQYF

abundance: NA
d_gene: NA
v_gene: TRBV6-1
j_gene: TRBJ1-1
CDR3nt: TGTGCCAGCAGTGTAGGGTCCAGAGGAATGAACACTGAAGCTTTCTTT
CDR3aa: CASSVGSRGMNTEAFF

abundance: NA
d_gene: NA
v_gene: TRBV4-2
j_gene: TRBJ1-3
CDR3nt: TGTGCCAGCAGCCAAGATCTAACAGAGGGAAACACCATATATTTT
CDR3aa: CASSQDLTEGNTIYF

abundance: NA
d_gene: NA
v_gene: TRBV7-9
j_gene: TRBJ1-1
CDR3nt: TGTGCCAGCAGCTATCAGGGGTCGAACACTGAAGCTTTCTTT
CDR3aa: CASSYQGSNTEAFF

abundance: few
d_gene: NA
v_gene: TRBV11-2
j_gene: TRBJ1-2
CDR3nt: TGTGCCAGCAGCTCCCCGAGACAGTATCGTGGCTACACCTTC
CDR3aa: CASSSPRQYRGYTF

abundance: NA
d_gene: TRBD1
v_gene: TRBV3-1
j_gene: TRBJ1-1
CDR3nt: TGTGCCAGCAGCCTCCAGGGGGGTGACGCTTTCTTT
CDR3aa: CASSLQGGDAFF

abundance: few
d_gene: TRBD2
v_gene: TRBV20-1
j_gene: TRBJ2-7
CDR3nt: TGCAGTGCTAGAGACCGACTAGCGGGAGACTGGCACTTC
CDR3aa: CSARDRLAGDWHF

abundance: NA
d_gene: NA
v_gene: TRBV4-3
j_gene: TRBJ1-1
CDR3nt: TGCGCCAGCAGCCAAGATGTCGGGACGTTTGAAGCTTTCTTT
CDR3aa: CASSQDVGTFEAFF

abundance: few
d_gene: NA
v_gene: TRBV5-6
j_gene: TRBJ1-1
CDR3nt: TGTGCCAGCAGCTTTGCCGGACGGATGAACACTGAAGCTTTCTTT
CDR3aa: CASSFAGRMNTEAFF

abundance: NA
d_gene: TRBD2
v_gene: TRBV3-1
j_gene: TRBJ2-1
CDR3nt: TGTGCCAGCAGTTCTAGCGGGAGGGCCGTAGATGAGCAGTTCTTC
CDR3aa: CASSSSGRAVDEQFF

abundance: NA
d_gene: NA
v_gene: TRBV10-3
j_gene: TRBJ2-2
CDR3nt: TGTGCCATCCTAAAGGGGCCTGACACCGGGGAGCTGTTTTTT
CDR3aa: CAILKGPDTGELFF

abundance: few
d_gene: NA
v_gene: TRBV12-5
j_gene: TRBJ2-1
CDR3nt: TGTGCTAGACGACGCGAGAACCCGGGACACCTCAAAGGGTGCTCCTACAATGAGCAGTTCTTC
CDR3aa: CARRRENPGHLKGCSYNEQFF

abundance: NA
d_gene: NA
v_gene: TRBV6-5
j_gene: TRBJ1-1
CDR3nt: TGTGCCAGCAGTTACGCGGCAACCACTGAAGCTTTCTTT
CDR3aa: CASSYAATTEAFF

abundance: many
d_gene: TRBD2
v_gene: TRBV20-1
j_gene: TRBJ2-1
CDR3nt: TGCAGTGCTCCGACCCAGCGGGAGGTTGGTGAGCAGTTCTTC
CDR3aa: CSAPTQREVGEQFF

abundance: NA
d_gene: TRBD2
v_gene: TRBV10-3
j_gene: TRBJ2-3
CDR3nt: TGTGCCATCAAAGACCGATTAAGGGCAGCGGGAGGTCCAGATACGCAGTATTTT
CDR3aa: CAIKDRLRAAGGPDTQYF

abundance: NA
d_gene: NA
v_gene: TRBV21-1
j_gene: TRBJ2-7
CDR3nt: TGTGCCAGCAGCACGGACGGTACCTCCTACGAGCAGTACTTC
CDR3aa: CASSTDGTSYEQYF

abundance: few
d_gene: TRBD2
v_gene: TRBV5-4
j_gene: TRBJ2-7
CDR3nt: TGTGCCAGCAGCTTCGTCGGGACTAGTATCTCTTACGAGCAGTACTTC
CDR3aa: CASSFVGTSISYEQYF

abundance: few
d_gene: NA
v_gene: TRBV12-3/TRBV12-4
j_gene: TRBJ2-7
CDR3nt: TGTGCCAGCAGTTTAGTTGGGAGAAAGGCCTACGAGCAGTACTTC
CDR3aa: CASSLVGRKAYEQYF

abundance: NA
d_gene: NA
v_gene: TRBV5-1
j_gene: TRBJ2-1
CDR3nt: TGCGCCAGCAGCTCCAGAGGGGCGAGCTCCTACAATGAGCAGTTCTTC
CDR3aa: CASSSRGASSYNEQFF

abundance: many
d_gene: NA
v_gene: TRBV5-1
j_gene: TRBJ2-3
CDR3nt: TGCGCCAGCAGCGATCCCCGTTACACAGATACGCAGTATTTT
CDR3aa: CASSDPRYTDTQYF

abundance: NA
d_gene: NA
v_gene: TRBV7-9
j_gene: TRBJ1-1
CDR3nt: TGTGCCAGCAGCTCACCGGGGGGGTCAGGGGCCACTGAAGCTTTCTTT
CDR3aa: CASSSPGGSGATEAFF

abundance: many
d_gene: TRBD1
v_gene: TRBV12-3/TRBV12-4
j_gene: TRBJ1-5
CDR3nt: TGTGCCAGCACCTTACAGGGGGCGCCTGGGCCCCAGCATTTT
CDR3aa: CASTLQGAPGPQHF

abundance: NA
d_gene: TRBD1
v_gene: TRBV20-1
j_gene: TRBJ2-7
CDR3nt: TGCAGTGCTTGGGACAGGGAAAGCTCCTACGAGCAGTACTTC
CDR3aa: CSAWDRESSYEQYF

abundance: many
d_gene: NA
v_gene: TRBV24-1
j_gene: TRBJ2-2
CDR3nt: TGTGCCACCGGAGGGGACGCCAAAGGGCCCGGGGAGCTGTTTTTT
CDR3aa: CATGGDAKGPGELFF

abundance: NA
d_gene: NA
v_gene: TRBV7-2
j_gene: TRBJ2-7
CDR3nt: TGTGCCAGCAGCTTAGGGGGTCCTGTCACCTCCTACGAGCAGTACTTC
CDR3aa: CASSLGGPVTSYEQYF

abundance: NA
d_gene: TRBD1
v_gene: TRBV5-1
j_gene: TRBJ2-7
CDR3nt: TGCGCCAGCAGCTTCGGGACAGGGAGCTCCTACGAGCAGTACTTC
CDR3aa: CASSFGTGSSYEQYF

abundance: few
d_gene: TRBD1
v_gene: TRBV15
j_gene: TRBJ2-1
CDR3nt: TGTGCCACCAGCGCTCGACAGGGCCGCTACAATGAGCAGTTCTTC
CDR3aa: CATSARQGRYNEQFF

abundance: NA
d_gene: NA
v_gene: TRBV15
j_gene: TRBJ2-7
CDR3nt: TGTGCCACCAGCAGAGATGTCATTGGTCACGAGCAGTACTTC
CDR3aa: CATSRDVIGHEQYF

abundance: NA
d_gene: TRBD2
v_gene: TRBV6-2/TRBV6-3
j_gene: TRBJ2-3
CDR3nt: TGTGCCAGCAGCGGACGCCCGCGGGAGGTCGATACGCAGTATTTT
CDR3aa: CASSGRPREVDTQYF

abundance: NA
d_gene: NA
v_gene: TRBV6-2/TRBV6-3
j_gene: TRBJ2-7
CDR3nt: TGTGCCAGCAGGCATGCAGGTTCCTACGAGCAGTACTTC
CDR3aa: CASRHAGSYEQYF

abundance: few
d_gene: TRBD1
v_gene: TRBV6-1
j_gene: TRBJ2-3
CDR3nt: TGTGCCAGCAGTCCGGGACAGGGGCCGTCAGATACGCAGTATTTT
CDR3aa: CASSPGQGPSDTQYF

abundance: NA
d_gene: TRBD1
v_gene: TRBV12-3/TRBV12-4
j_gene: TRBJ2-7
CDR3nt: TGTGCCAGCAGACCTGGACAGGCGATCTACGAGCAGTACTTC
CDR3aa: CASRPGQAIYEQYF

abundance: NA
d_gene: TRBD2
v_gene: TRBV12-3/TRBV12-4
j_gene: TRBJ2-2
CDR3nt: TGTGCCAGCAGTTCTAGACTAGCCCTGGGCACCGGGGAGCTGTTTTTT
CDR3aa: CASSSRLALGTGELFF

abundance: few
d_gene: NA
v_gene: TRBV28
j_gene: TRBJ1-1
CDR3nt: TGTGCCACCACGACCTCTCTCTTAGTAGCTTTCTTT
CDR3aa: CATTTSLLVAFF

abundance: NA
d_gene: TRBD2
v_gene: TRBV20-1
j_gene: TRBJ2-2
CDR3nt: TGCAGTGCGCCGACCCGCTTCCTAGCGGGAGGGAACACCGGGGAGCTGTTTTTT
CDR3aa: CSAPTRFLAGGNTGELFF